This T cell receptor (beta chain) was obtained from a study of OX40 agonist ivuxolimab in advanced cancers. After removal of 7 bases from V and 0 bases from J, the junction contained 7 bases not matched to a gene. The CDR3 contains 15 residues. From germline, CDR1 is MNHNS and CDR2 SASEGT. Method: immunoSEQ multiplex PCR; TCRdb's copy keeps in-frame clones and lacks some. The repertoire holds over 75,000 clones, about 90% seen once, with roughly 1.1% in the top ten. V and J are TRBV6-1 and TRBJ2-3; 7 positions match TRBD1. The source was CD4+ or CD8+ T cells sorted from blood, collected in a trial of the OX40 agonist ivuxolimab. This sequence originates from an adult with an advanced solid tumor such as melanoma, head and neck, liver or kidney cancer. The CDR3 DNA reads TGTGCCAGCACCGTACAGGGGTCTAGCACAGATACGCAGTATTTT. This encodes CASTVQGSSTDTQYF.